The 5 T cell receptor beta chains reported below all come from one sample, sequenced in a study of T cell responses to AZD1222 COVID-19 vaccine. The assay was immunoSEQ multiplex PCR, and TCRdb's table has in-frame clones only and misses some. The top ten hold approximately 4.7% of the sample, which has tens of thousands of clones, around 90% seen once. The specimen was peripheral blood, collected on day 0 of MenACWY control vaccination. The source of these receptors is an adult in good health.

The genes are TRBV18 and TRBJ1-2; 7 bases match TRBD1. J was trimmed by 3 bases and V by 3 bases; bases with no gene match: 1. The CDR3 sequence is 13 residues long. Germline-derived CDR1 and CDR2 are KGHSH and LQKENI. The CDR3 nucleotides are TGTGCCAGCTCACCCGGGACAGACTATGGCTACACCTTC. Protein product: CASSPGTDYGYTF. The whole variable domain, remainder taken from reference TRBV18 and TRBJ1-2, is NAGVMQNPRHLVRRRGQEARLRCSPMKGHSHVYWYRQLPEEGLKFMVYLQKENIIDESGMPKERFSAEFPKEGPSILRIQQVVRGDSAAYFCASSPGTDYGYTFGSGTRLTVV.

The rearrangement links TRBV11-2 to TRBJ1-1; 8 bases are a match to TRBD1. The CDR3 extends over 14 amino acids. Trimming took 5 bases from V and 4 from J; bases not matched to a gene: 6. Looked up from germline, CDR1 is SGHAT and CDR2 is FQNNGV. In DNA form, the CDR3 reads TGTGCCAGCAGCGCGCACACAGGGGGCACTGAAGCTTTCTTT. It specifies CASSAHTGGTEAFF.

CDR3 DNA: TGTGCCAGCTCATTACTACAGGGGGGTGCGAACACTGAAGCTTTCTTT. Translating gives CASSLLQGGANTEAFF. This chain uses TRBV18 with TRBJ1-1; TRBD1 matches 8 bases. This CDR3 has 16 residues. Trimming took 5 bases from V and 1 from J; bases not matched to a gene: 9. Germline V gene sequence: CDR1 KGHSH, CDR2 LQKENI.

This clone was picked up one time. This chain links TRBV7-9 with TRBJ1-1, with D perhaps TRBD1 (5 bases). V gave up 2 bases and J gave up 3 bases, with 16 bases separating them. CDR1 SEHNR and CDR2 FQNEAQ come from the germline V gene (reference sequence). The CDR3 has 16 residues. As DNA, the CDR3 is TGTGCCAGCAGCTTAAGGGCCCAGGGAGGGGACACTGAAGCTTTCTTT. This codes for CASSLRAQGGDTEAFF.

The V and J genes are TRBV9 and TRBJ2-5; D gene ambiguous. Trimming took 4 bases from V and 9 from J, leaving 16 bases between them. CDR1 and CDR2 (germline): SGDLS, YYNGEE. This CDR3 has 13 amino acids. CDR3 protein: CASSSLSDVAQYF. The CDR3 bases are TGTGCCAGCAGCTCGCTTTCGGATGTGGCCCAGTACTTC.